A selection of T cell receptor beta chains follows, all from one sample in a study of cytomegalovirus exposure and HLA in healthy donors. The data were produced by immunoSEQ multiplex PCR, yet TCRdb's version contains in-frame clones alone and is incomplete. The sample lists roughly 190,000 clones; around 84% were seen once. What was sequenced was PBMCs. The origin of the receptors is a woman younger than 35 in good health and CMV-seronegative. The CDR3 runs from the conserved cysteine through the conserved F or W.

CDR3 protein: CASSQDRQSSGRTDTQYF
V gene: TRBV4-3

CDR3 protein: CASSLAPGTSSNEQFF
V gene: TRBV9

CDR3 protein: CASSPPQGRSYEQYF
V gene: TRBV7-9

CDR3 protein: CASSSPQGNYGYTF
V gene: TRBV7-9

CDR3 protein: CASSTLTVAKNIQYF
V gene: TRBV19

CDR3 protein: CASRSGQGLNQPQHF
V gene: TRBV6-6

CDR3 protein: CASPGLAESTDTQYF
V gene: TRBV19

CDR3 protein: CASSFGSGYGAEKLFF
V gene: TRBV5-8

CDR3 protein: CASRLAHGGSTDTQYF
V gene: TRBV12-2

CDR3 protein: CASRQTITWETQYF
V gene: TRBV6-5

CDR3 protein: CASSYSGRHEQYF
V gene: TRBV6-6

CDR3 protein: CASSLLIDLPPPRRERYNEQFF
V gene: TRBV27

CDR3 protein: CASSQRRDFGPQHF
V gene: TRBV13

CDR3 protein: CASLRENYGYTF
V gene: TRBV28

CDR3 protein: CASGPPAYSGRSTDTQYF
V gene: TRBV27

CDR3 protein: CASSRGRGAGETQYF
V gene: TRBV28

CDR3 protein: CASSPGGRQETQYF
V gene: TRBV5-4

CDR3 protein: CASRKVGGKLDTEAFF
V gene: TRBV4-1

CDR3 protein: CASPAGYYEQYF
V gene: TRBV28

CDR3 protein: CASSNGESQPQHF
V gene: TRBV7-2

CDR3 protein: CASSLMGGRAAYNEQFF
V gene: TRBV11-2

CDR3 protein: CASSYVTGEDSPLHF
V gene: TRBV6-5

CDR3 protein: CASSFQGSSYNEQFF
V gene: TRBV7-9

CDR3 protein: CASSDSTARNRPNYGYTF
V gene: TRBV6-4

CDR3 protein: CASSFRLAAYNEQFF
V gene: TRBV7-2

CDR3 protein: CASSPRLGLAVSYEQYF
V gene: TRBV28

CDR3 protein: CASSLQDTDTQYF
V gene: TRBV28

CDR3 protein: CASRDRGVGNTEAFF
V gene: TRBV19

CDR3 protein: CASSSNRVGVPQHF
V gene: TRBV7-2

CDR3 protein: CASSQEVGPGTEAFF
V gene: TRBV4-3

CDR3 protein: CASSQVEVDITGELFF
V gene: TRBV4-1

CDR3 protein: CASSKWIAGSSYNEQFF
V gene: TRBV7-8

CDR3 protein: CASSLMASGIVSTDTQYF
V gene: TRBV18

CDR3 protein: CASSYTTGTLGEQYF
V gene: TRBV6-5

CDR3 protein: CASSPPSGQETQYF
V gene: TRBV18

CDR3 protein: CASSERGGRAPYEQFF
V gene: TRBV10-1

CDR3 protein: CASSSPDRDPLTEAFF
V gene: TRBV11-2

CDR3 protein: CASSLTEGGTFDVDTIYF
V gene: TRBV5-5

CDR3 protein: CASSRHRGRGGTEAFF
V gene: TRBV27

CDR3 protein: CASRGAEKLFF
V gene: TRBV6-1

CDR3 protein: CASSWEVDYNEQFF
V gene: TRBV19

CDR3 protein: CATKDRGYSEAFF
V gene: TRBV19

CDR3 protein: CSSSSRTRTTYEQYF
V gene: TRBV7-9

CDR3 protein: CASSTLAGSYNEQFF
V gene: TRBV2

CDR3 protein: CASSLLPGLTGYSPLHF
V gene: TRBV5-6

CDR3 protein: CASSEEALDRVRYGYTF
V gene: TRBV2

CDR3 protein: CASSQDLSTRTDTQYF
V gene: TRBV4-3

CDR3 protein: CASSSGQGPSFF
V gene: TRBV7-2

CDR3 protein: CACGTGWTEAFF
V gene: TRBV30

CDR3 protein: CASSLGSGAGEQFF
V gene: TRBV7-9

CDR3 protein: CASSLTGAYEQYF
V gene: TRBV5-4

CDR3 protein: CSGRLAGVMKQFF
V gene: TRBV29-1

CDR3 protein: CASSSRLASTDTQYF
V gene: TRBV7-9

CDR3 protein: CSVDLRQGKEEAFF
V gene: TRBV29-1

CDR3 protein: CASSLAGQGVADTQYF
V gene: TRBV7-2

CDR3 protein: CASSLWTPNNEQFF
V gene: TRBV11-2

CDR3 protein: CASSQDRRVGAGDEQFF
V gene: TRBV4-3